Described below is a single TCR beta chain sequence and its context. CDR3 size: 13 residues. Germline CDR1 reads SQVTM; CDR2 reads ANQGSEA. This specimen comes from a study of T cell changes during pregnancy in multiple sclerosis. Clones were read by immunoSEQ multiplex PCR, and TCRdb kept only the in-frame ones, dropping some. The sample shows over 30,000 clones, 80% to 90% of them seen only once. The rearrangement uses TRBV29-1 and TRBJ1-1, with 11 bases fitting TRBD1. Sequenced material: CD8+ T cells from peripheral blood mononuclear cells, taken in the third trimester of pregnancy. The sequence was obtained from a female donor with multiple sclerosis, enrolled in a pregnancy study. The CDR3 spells CSGGDRGGTEAFF. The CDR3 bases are TGCAGTGGGGGGGACAGGGGGGGCACTGAAGCTTTCTTT.